This T cell receptor beta chain is from a study of T cells expressing NK-cell markers. TCRdb reprocessed the 5' RACE reads and stores each CDR3 protein as one record, lacking DNA. The repertoire table contains some 600,000 distinct CDR3 sequences. The CDR3 loop spans 15 amino acids. As regards this clonotype: Antigen unknown.

Study-wide results and limits: The CD3+CD56-NKG2C+ fraction of a handful of donors was likewise dominated by these clonotypes. In five or six donors, dominant CD3+CD56+NKG2C+ clonotypes ranked among the top 10 CD8+ clonotypes.

This receptor was identified in a man aged 18 to 29 in good health. The chain recombines TRBV12-3 or TRBV12-4 with TRBJ2-2; with no DNA, the TCRdb D assignment of TRBD1 cannot be verified. The sample comprised blood T cells: a sorted CD56 or NKG2C T cell subset, CD4+ or CD8+ T cells, or bulk PBMC T cells (not recorded which). The CDR3 is CASSIGTGSGGELFF.